What follows are 10 T cell receptor beta chains derived from one specimen sequenced in a study of blood T cell repertoires in COVID-19. This table comes from immunoSEQ multiplex PCR, and its TCRdb copy is limited to in-frame clones, with some not included. The sample has 75,000 to 90,000 clones, over 70% seen once. The sequencing sample was made of peripheral blood. The origin of the receptors is a woman between 35 and 50 years old with active or convalescent COVID-19.

The chain uses TRBV11-2 and TRBJ2-7; TRBD2 aligns across 7 bases. J lost 5 bases, V lost 5 bases, and 12 bases had no gene match. The CDR3 has 15 amino acids. CDR1 and CDR2 from the germline V gene are SGHAT and FQNNGV. The CDR3 DNA sequence: TGTGCCAGCAGCAAAGACAACGGGAGGTTCAACGAGCAGTACTTC. Translated, it gives CASSKDNGRFNEQYF.

This clone is a singleton in its sample. The V gene is TRBV5-5, the J gene TRBJ1-2; TRBD1 matches 8 bases. This CDR3 has 15 residues. Germline values: CDR1 SGHKS, CDR2 YYEKEE (reference sequence). J lost 4 bases, V lost 1 base, and 6 bases had no gene match. The CDR3 nucleotides read TGTGCCAGCAGCTTGCCCCAGGGGGCTATCTATGGCTACACCTTC. Residues: CASSLPQGAIYGYTF. The full variable domain, rest sourced from reference TRBV5-5 and TRBJ1-2, is DAGVTQSPTHLIKTRGQQVTLRCSPISGHKSVSWYQQVLGQGPQFIFQYYEKEERGRGNFPDRFSARQFPNYSSELNVNALLLGDSALYLCASSLPQGAIYGYTFGSGTRLTVV.

This clone was counted a few times. The chain joins TRBV27 to TRBJ2-3; 10 bases match TRBD1. The CDR3 extends over 14 amino acids. Trimming cost V 8 bases and J 2 bases; bases outside gene matches: 4. Germline V gene data show CDR1 as MNHEY and CDR2 as SMNVEV (reference sequence). The CDR3 loop is CASADRGPTDTQYF. The CDR3 nucleotides are TGTGCCAGCGCCGACAGGGGGCCCACAGATACGCAGTATTTT.

This clone was picked up one time. V is TRBV5-1 and J is TRBJ1-3; TRBD1 agrees at 8 bases. This CDR3 contains 16 residues. Germline values: CDR1 SGHRS, CDR2 YFSETQ. V trimming: 0 bases; J trimming: 2 bases; junction bases outside the gene matches: 4. The CDR3 is CASSLGPQGAGNTIYF. The CDR3 nucleotides read TGCGCCAGCAGCTTGGGCCCACAGGGGGCTGGAAACACCATATATTTT.

The chain recombines TRBV18 with TRBJ2-7; TRBD2 might be the D (5 bases). The V and J ends lost 2 bases and 5 bases respectively, with 13 bases between them. The germline V gene has CDR1 KGHSH and CDR2 LQKENI. The length of the CDR3 is 14 residues. CDR3 sequence reads: CASSPVGPGDEQYF. CDR3 nucleotide sequence: TGTGCCAGCTCACCAGTCGGACCCGGGGACGAGCAGTACTTC.

This chain uses TRBV10-3 with TRBJ1-2; 10 positions match TRBD1. The CDR3 length is 16 residues. With V trimmed by 4 bases and J by 3 bases, 8 bases remained unmatched. Per germline, CDR1 ENHRY and CDR2 SYGVKD. In DNA, the CDR3 is TGTGCCATCAGTGGAGGGACAGGGGATTTCGACTATGGCTACACCTTC. Translation: CAISGGTGDFDYGYTF.

The rearrangement uses TRBV7-2 and TRBJ2-1; 7 bases agree with TRBD2. Germline V gene sequence: CDR1 SGHTA, CDR2 FQGNSA. The CDR3 is made up of 16 amino acids. V shed 3 bases, J shed 0 bases, and the junction held 5 bases outside the gene matches. CDR3 sequence: CASSLRAGDSYNEQFF. CDR3 DNA sequence: TGTGCCAGCAGCTTGAGGGCGGGGGACTCCTACAATGAGCAGTTCTTC.

This chain uses TRBV10-3 with TRBJ1-1; 8 bases fit TRBD1. The CDR3 is 12 residues long. The V segment lost 6 bases and the J segment 4 bases; nucleotides outside the gene matches: 1. Germline V CDR1 and CDR2: ENHRY, SYGVKD. This CDR3 reads CAIRGQGTEAFF. CDR3 coding DNA: TGTGCCATCAGAGGACAGGGCACTGAAGCTTTCTTT.

This clone was seen a single time. The rearrangement joins TRBV19 to TRBJ1-4, with a weak D call TRBD1 (5 bases). The CDR3 spans 15 residues. V lost 7 bases, J lost 5 bases, and 17 bases lay in between. CDR1 is LNHDA and CDR2 is SQIVND in the germline V gene (reference sequence). The CDR3 here is CASTNREGQNEKLFF. The CDR3 bases are TGTGCCAGTACCAATCGGGAGGGGCAGAATGAAAAACTGTTTTTT.

This rearrangement joins TRBV6-5 to TRBJ2-5; 10 bases map to TRBD1. Germline lookup yields CDR1 MNHEY and CDR2 SVGAGI. This CDR3 is built from 15 residues. Trimming removed 0 bases from V and 4 bases from J; junction bases left unmatched: 2. The CDR3 DNA is TGTGCCAGCAGTTACTCCCGGACAGGGGGAGAGACCCAGTACTTC. Residues: CASSYSRTGGETQYF.